A single sample gave rise to the 20 T cell receptor beta chains below, sequenced in a study of T cells in Graves' hyperthyroidism and ophthalmopathy. The investigators amplified TCR beta CDR3 regions from RNA transcripts. First-round RT-PCR of the TCR CDR3 relied on the HTBI primer set. TCRdb used MiXCR to reprocess the multiplex PCR reads, holding one entry per CDR3 protein. This sample has roughly 570,000 distinct CDR3 sequences; 46% occur once, and the top ten carry about 7.8%. Sequencing used peripheral blood or thyroid tissue (not recorded which). Every receptor here comes from a woman between 18 and 29 years old with Graves' hyperthyroidism.

This clonotype was seen at least ten times. The CDR3, as DNA: TGTGCCAGCAGTGATGTCCCAGGGCGTGAAGCTTTCTTT. Encoded protein: CASSDVPGREAFF. The chain uses TRBV2 and TRBJ1-1; D is possibly TRBD1 (5 bases). The V end was cut by 3 bases, the J end by 7 bases, with 12 bases between. Per the germline V gene, CDR1 is SNHLY and CDR2 is FYNNEI. The CDR3 is made up of 13 amino acids.

DNA for the CDR3: TGTGCCAGCAGCTCCACTGGGACTAGCGGGAAGGTTTACGAGCAGTACTTC. Translated, it gives CASSSTGTSGKVYEQYF. The chain combines TRBV7-6 with TRBJ2-7, with 13 bases that match TRBD2. Germline lookup yields CDR1 SGHVS and CDR2 FNYEAQ. The CDR3 totals 17 residues. The V segment lost 4 bases and the J segment 4 bases; nucleotides outside the gene matches: 10.

On this clonotype: A clone one base away is much larger, so this may be a read error. The CDR3 ends on some other residue instead of the conserved phenylalanine or tryptophan, so this is likely a read error. The rearrangement uses TRBV6-4 and TRBJ1-1, with 7 positions matching TRBD1. Germline CDR1 MRHNA, CDR2 SNTAGT. The J segment lost 0 bases and the V segment lost 6 bases, leaving 10 bases of the junction unmatched. The CDR3 extends over 16 amino acids. The CDR3: CASRFRQGTMNTEAFS. CDR3 DNA: TGTGCCAGCAGATTTAGACAGGGTACCATGAACACTGAAGCTTTCTCT.

There are a few counts of this clonotype. The CDR3 coding sequence is TGTGCCTGGAGTGTTGGGACAGGGGTTCTCGAGCAGTACTTC. Residues: CAWSVGTGVLEQYF. The gene calls are TRBV30 and TRBJ2-7; 10 bases align to TRBD1. The CDR3 spans 14 residues. Germline V gene lookup returns CDR1 GTSNPN and CDR2 SVGIG (reference sequence). V lost 0 bases to trimming and J lost 6 bases; unmatched junction nucleotides: 5. Looking up the rest from reference TRBV30 and TRBJ2-7 gives the full variable domain: SQTIHQWPATLVQPVGSPLSLECTVEGTSNPNLYWYRQAAGRGLQLLFYSVGIGQISSEVPQNLSASRPQDRQFILSSKKLLLSDSGFYLCAWSVGTGVLEQYFGPGTRLTVT.

The chain recombines TRBV7-6 with TRBJ2-7; 15 bases map to TRBD2. Germline-derived CDR1 and CDR2 are SGHVS and FNYEAQ. The CDR3 contains 15 residues. CDR3 nucleotide sequence: TGTGCTCGGACTAGCGGGAGGGCCCCATCCTACGAGCAGTACTTC. It yields the protein CARTSGRAPSYEQYF.

This clonotype has a handful of counts. This chain links TRBV19 with TRBJ1-5; no definite D call. The CDR3 loop spans 16 amino acids. The germline CDR1 and CDR2 sequences are LNHDA and SQIVND (reference sequence). Deletions cut 6 bases from V and 0 bases from J, with 15 bases between. CDR3 nucleotide sequence: TGTGCCAGTAGCATCATCAGCGTCTATAGCAATCAGCCCCAGCATTTT. Its protein is CASSIISVYSNQPQHF. The full variable domain, completed using reference TRBV19 and TRBJ1-5, is DGGITQSPKYLFRKEGQNVTLSCEQNLNHDAMYWYRQDPGQGLRLIYYSQIVNDFQKGDIAEGYSVSREKKESFPLTVTSAQKNPTAFYLCASSIISVYSNQPQHFGDGTRLSIL.

The chain couples TRBV7-9 to TRBJ2-2; D is undetermined. Germline CDR1 reads SEHNR; CDR2 reads FQNEAQ (reference sequence). This CDR3 is 12 amino acids long. Trimming cost V 5 bases and J 6 bases, with 7 bases left between them. Written as DNA, the CDR3 is TGTGCCAGCAGCCCCTCTTCCGGGGAGCTGTTTTTT. Translation: CASSPSSGELFF. The whole variable domain, filled in from reference TRBV7-9 and TRBJ2-2, reads DTGVSQNPRHKITKRGQNVTFRCDPISEHNRLYWYRQTLGQGPEFLTYFQNEAQLEKSRLLSDRFSAERPKGSFSTLEIQRTEQGDSAMYLCASSPSSGELFFGEGSRLTVL.

Points on this clonotype: No DNA is shown, since the ends of the CDR3 on it are uncertain; the CDR3 is the one TCRdb lists. The gene calls are TRBV7-8 and TRBJ1-5. CDR1 and CDR2 from the germline V gene are SGHVS and FQNEAQ. The CDR3 sequence runs 21 residues, both termini included. The CDR3 is CASSFYICSAVPSRGNQPQHF.

This clonotype has just a few counts. V gene TRBV27 combines with J gene TRBJ1-5, with TRBD1 identical over 8 bases. CDR3 size: 15 residues. After removal of 5 bases from V and 3 bases from J, the junction contained 6 bases not matched to a gene. Per germline, CDR1 MNHEY and CDR2 SMNVEV (reference sequence). This CDR3 reads CASSRQGRLNQPQHF. The CDR3, as DNA: TGTGCCAGCAGTCGACAGGGGAGGCTCAATCAGCCCCAGCATTTT.

This chain links TRBV13 with TRBJ1-2, with D perhaps TRBD1 (5 bases). V was pared by 6 bases and J by 3 bases, with 11 bases between. Germline values: CDR1 PRHDT, CDR2 FYEKMQ (reference sequence). This CDR3 is 13 amino acids long. CDR3 bases: TGTGCCAGCAGTGGGGGAAGTCACTATGGCTACACCTTC. Its protein product is CASSGGSHYGYTF.

This clonotype has ten or more counts. This chain uses TRBV7-6 with TRBJ2-5, with D hard to call. Trimming took 3 bases from V and 6 from J, leaving 5 bases between them. The CDR3 length is 11 residues. CDR1 and CDR2 (germline): SGHVS, FNYEAQ. Here the CDR3 DNA reads TGTGCCAGCAGCTTGAGTCAGACCCAGTACTTC. It yields the protein CASSLSQTQYF.

V gene TRBV7-2 combines with J gene TRBJ1-2, with 8 bases aligning to TRBD1. Germline V gives CDR1 SGHTA, CDR2 FQGNSA. CDR3 size: 13 residues. With 6 bases clipped from V and 8 bases from J, the junction kept 8 bases outside the gene matches. CDR3 nucleotides: TGTGCCAGCAGTCAAGAATCAGGGGGCGGCTACACCTTC. It yields the protein CASSQESGGGYTF.

With respect to this clonotype: The junction does not match germline at one end; this may be a read error. This chain links TRBV10-3 with TRBJ2-7, with 10 bases matching TRBD1. The CDR3 length is 15 residues. Per germline, CDR1 ENHRY and CDR2 SYGVKD. The CDR3 loop is CAISDGTGDTGELYF. The CDR3 region has the DNA TGTGCCATCAGTGACGGGACAGGGGACACCGGGGAGCTGTACTTC.

For this clonotype: The conserved phenylalanine or tryptophan normally closing the CDR3 is absent here, so this likely arose from a read error. The limits of the CDR3 on the DNA are not certain, so only TCRdb's listed CDR3 is given. This rearrangement joins TRBV7-3 to TRBJ1-3. Germline V CDR1 and CDR2: SGHTA, FQGTGA. The CDR3 spans 11 amino acids, including both terminal residues. The CDR3 is CASSLSASGTL.

V and J are TRBV7-8 and TRBJ2-7; 9 positions match TRBD2. This CDR3 contains 16 residues. V gave up 0 bases and J gave up 0 bases; unmatched junction bases: 3. Germline V lookup: CDR1 SGHVS, CDR2 FQNEAQ. CDR3 bases: TGTGCCAGCAGCTTAGCGCTAGCGGGGAGCTCCTACGAGCAGTACTTC. Translating it yields CASSLALAGSSYEQYF.

The V gene is TRBV5-1, the J gene TRBJ1-1; D unclear. V shed 4 bases and J shed 9 bases, with 16 bases lying between them. The CDR3 spans 13 residues. The V gene's germline CDR1 is SGHRS and CDR2 YFSETQ. CDR3 protein: CASSPSEGPKAFF. CDR3 coding DNA: TGCGCCAGCAGCCCGAGCGAAGGTCCTAAAGCTTTCTTT.

The chain combines TRBV7-9 with TRBJ1-5; weak D call: TRBD1 (6 bases). The CDR3 consists of 13 residues. Deletions cut 5 bases from V and 11 bases from J, with 16 bases between. Germline lookup yields CDR1 SEHNR and CDR2 FQNEAQ (reference sequence). For the CDR3, the DNA is TGTGCCAGCAGCCGGGACAAACAAGAGACCCAGCATTTT. Translating gives CASSRDKQETQHF.

The count of this clonotype is one. The rearrangement links TRBV29-1 to TRBJ2-7; 10 bases map to TRBD2. The V gene end was trimmed by 6 bases and the J gene end by 4 bases; junction bases not matched to a gene: 9. CDR1 and CDR2 (germline): SQVTM, ANQGSEA. This CDR3 spans 14 amino acids. The CDR3 coding sequence is TGCAGCGTGAGTGGACTAGCGGCACCTTACGAGCAGTACTTC. Its translation is CSVSGLAAPYEQYF.

This clonotype has ten or more counts. The rearrangement links TRBV6-6 to TRBJ1-1; 8 bases fit TRBD1. After removal of 0 bases from V and 2 bases from J, the junction contained 11 bases not matched to a gene. The CDR3 is 18 residues long. Per germline, CDR1 MNHNY and CDR2 SVGAGI (reference sequence). In DNA form, the CDR3 reads TGTGCCAGCAGTTACTCGAAACTACGGACAGGGCTAAACACTGAAGCTTTCTTT. Its translation is CASSYSKLRTGLNTEAFF.

The chain combines TRBV2 with TRBJ2-7, with D possibly matching TRBD2 (5 bases). The CDR3 sequence is 13 residues long. Trimming removed 7 bases at V and 7 bases at J, with 17 bases between. From germline, CDR1 is SNHLY and CDR2 FYNNEI. The CDR3: CASIEWASNEQYF. The DNA for the CDR3 is TGTGCCAGCATCGAATGGGCTAGCAATGAGCAGTACTTC.